The 23 T cell receptor beta chains given below trace back to one sample, sequenced in a study of CD8+CD57+ T cells in acquired aplastic anemia. The template used for profiling TCR beta VDJ and CDR3 was genomic DNA. MiXCR, run by TCRdb on the reads, gives a single entry per CDR3 protein. The data contain nearly 60,000 distinct CDR3 sequences, roughly three fifths of them singletons. The patients chosen for sequencing had shown expansion of CD8+CD57+ cells (detected by flow cytometry). The sample was sorted CD4+, CD8+, or CD8+CD57+ T cells (not recorded which) from PBMCs. These receptors all come from a human donor with aplastic anemia.

This clonotype was seen many times. The chain recombines TRBV29-1 with TRBJ2-2; D is possibly TRBD2 (6 bases). V gave up 0 bases and J gave up 4 bases, with 12 bases separating them. CDR1 is SQVTM and CDR2 is ANQGSEA in the germline V gene. CDR3 size: 15 residues. CDR3 sequence reads: CSVEEGGSGTGELFF. The CDR3 DNA reads as TGCAGCGTTGAAGAGGGAGGTTCGGGCACCGGGGAGCTGTTTTTT.

V usage is TRBV10-3 and J usage is TRBJ2-7; D might be TRBD1 (6 bases). V was pared by 6 bases and J by 7 bases, with 22 bases between. The CDR3 totals 15 residues. Germline loops: CDR1 ENHRY, CDR2 SYGVKD. The DNA of the CDR3 is TGTGCCATCAGGGACCGACAGGAGGACTTTCGGGAGCAGTACTTC. Amino acids: CAIRDRQEDFREQYF.

V is TRBV19 and J is TRBJ1-2; D might be TRBD1 (6 bases). V was clipped by 7 bases and J by 2 bases, with 11 bases between them. Germline V gene sequence: CDR1 LNHDA, CDR2 SQIVND (reference sequence). This CDR3 is built from 13 residues. CDR3 in amino acids: CASKGGRNYGYTF. Written as DNA, the CDR3 is TGTGCCAGTAAGGGGGGACGGAACTATGGCTACACCTTC.

The chain recombines TRBV28 with TRBJ2-5, with 11 bases lining up with TRBD2. V lost 3 bases, J lost 0 bases, and 3 bases stayed unmatched. This CDR3 spans 16 amino acids. CDR1 is MDHEN, CDR2 SYDVKM, per germline. The CDR3 DNA follows: TGTGCCAGCAGTTTCTTGGGACTAGCGGACCAAGAGACCCAGTACTTC. This translates into CASSFLGLADQETQYF.

The rearrangement joins TRBV29-1 to TRBJ2-3, with 7 bases fitting TRBD1. This CDR3 comprises 16 residues. The V gene end was trimmed by 6 bases and the J gene end by 3 bases; junction bases not matched to a gene: 15. Germline V lookup: CDR1 SQVTM, CDR2 ANQGSEA. CDR3 DNA sequence: TGCAGCGTCTCATTTACAGGGGCCCCACGTACAGATACGCAGTATTTT. This gives the protein CSVSFTGAPRTDTQYF.

V usage is TRBV11-2 and J usage is TRBJ1-5, with 8 bases fitting TRBD1. Germline CDR1 reads SGHAT; CDR2 reads FQNNGV. Trimming at V came to 4 bases and at J to 6 bases, leaving 17 bases not matched to a gene. This CDR3 contains 18 residues. As DNA, the CDR3 is TGTGCCAGCAGCTCTGGGTCGGTGGGACAGGTAGGCGGTCAGCCCCAGCATTTT. Amino acids: CASSSGSVGQVGGQPQHF.

The V gene is TRBV7-9, the J gene TRBJ1-1; TRBD1 matches 10 bases. V shed 3 bases, J shed 4 bases, and the junction held 2 bases outside the gene matches. Germline loops: CDR1 SEHNR, CDR2 FQNEAQ (reference sequence). CDR3 length: 14 residues. CDR3 sequence: CASSFGQGGTEAFF. CDR3 nucleotide sequence: TGTGCCAGCAGCTTCGGACAGGGGGGCACTGAAGCTTTCTTT.

The chain has TRBV25-1 and TRBJ1-5; 8 bases are a match to TRBD1. This CDR3 contains 14 residues. Trimming at V came to 7 bases and at J to 6 bases, leaving 8 bases not matched to a gene. Germline lookup yields CDR1 MGHDK and CDR2 SYGVNS. The CDR3 here is CASMGQVGGQPQHF. CDR3 nucleotides: TGTGCCAGCATGGGACAGGTAGGCGGTCAGCCCCAGCATTTT.

The chain combines TRBV2 with TRBJ1-2, with no clear D. The germline V gene has CDR1 SNHLY and CDR2 FYNNEI. The CDR3 is 13 residues long. Between the trimmed V and J ends, which lost 4 bases and 2 bases, there was a span of 8 bases. For the CDR3, the DNA is TGTGCCAGCAGTGCACAGACCAACTATGGCTACACCTTC. Amino acids: CASSAQTNYGYTF.

The chain recombines TRBV7-9 with TRBJ2-2; no reliable D call. CDR1 and CDR2 (germline): SEHNR, FQNEAQ (reference sequence). The CDR3 is 15 residues long. V gave up 2 bases and J gave up 5 bases, with 12 bases separating them. The CDR3 reads CASSLREGPTGELFF. CDR3 sequence (DNA): TGTGCCAGCAGCTTACGAGAAGGCCCAACCGGGGAGCTGTTTTTT.

The V gene is TRBV15, the J gene TRBJ2-7; the D is unclear. The CDR3 is 15 residues long. Trimming removed 1 base from V and 6 bases from J, with 16 bases in between. Per germline, CDR1 LNHNV and CDR2 YYDKDF (reference sequence). CDR3 loop: CATSRGSTDLGEQYF. The CDR3 DNA is TGTGCCACCAGCAGAGGATCGACCGACCTTGGCGAGCAGTACTTC.

The chain couples TRBV25-1 to TRBJ1-3; no definite D call. In germline, CDR1 is MGHDK, CDR2 SYGVNS. The CDR3 totals 14 residues. Trimming pared 5 bases from V and 0 bases from J, leaving 8 bases between. This CDR3 reads CASSSPHSGNTIYF. The CDR3 region has the DNA TGTGCCAGCAGTTCACCCCACTCTGGAAACACCATATATTTT. Using reference TRBV25-1 and TRBJ1-3 for the parts outside the CDR3, the full variable domain is EADIYQTPRYLVIGTGKKITLECSQTMGHDKMYWYQQDPGMELHLIHYSYGVNSTEKGDLSSESTVSRIRTEHFPLTLESARPSHTSQYLCASSSPHSGNTIYFGEGSWLTVV.

Note on this clonotype: This may stem from a read error, because a much larger clone lies one nucleotide away. The genes are TRBV6-2 or TRBV6-3 and TRBJ1-1; possibly TRBD1 for D (5 bases). Germline lookup yields CDR1 MNHEY and CDR2 SVGEGT. The CDR3 covers 14 residues. The CDR3 nucleotides are TGTGCCAGCAATATAATCAAGGGGAACACTGAAACTTTCTTT. Translating gives CASNIIKGNTETFF.

This clonotype has a single count. The CDR3 loop is CASSRIGGLYEQYV. As DNA, the CDR3 is TGTGCCAGCAGCCGCATAGGGGGCCTCTACGAGCAGTACGTC. The V and J genes are TRBV7-3 and TRBJ2-7, with TRBD1 identical over 7 bases. The CDR3 runs 14 residues. CDR1 is SGHTA, CDR2 FQGTGA, per germline. The V segment lost 5 bases and the J segment 3 bases; nucleotides outside the gene matches: 7.

The rearrangement joins TRBV15 to TRBJ1-1, with D uncertain. The CDR3 is 13 amino acids. Trimming left V 0 bases short and J 0 bases short, with 2 bases between. Germline V gene data show CDR1 as LNHNV and CDR2 as YYDKDF (reference sequence). CDR3 loop: CATSRDMNTEAFF. The CDR3 DNA follows: TGTGCCACCAGCAGAGATATGAACACTGAAGCTTTCTTT.

The V call is TRBV2, the J call TRBJ2-7, with a possible D match to TRBD1 (6 bases). Per germline, CDR1 SNHLY and CDR2 FYNNEI. The V end lost 6 bases, the J end lost 1 base, and 7 bases lay between the germline ends. This CDR3 contains 12 residues. DNA for the CDR3: TGTGCCAGCAGGGGACAATCCTACGAGCAGTACGTC. This sequence encodes CASRGQSYEQYV.

This clonotype was seen at least ten times. DNA for the CDR3: TGTGCCAGCAGTCACGGGACACAGCTTTATGGCTACACCTTC. It codes for CASSHGTQLYGYTF. The V and J genes are TRBV12-3 or TRBV12-4 and TRBJ1-2; possible D gene TRBD1, 6 bases. V was clipped by 5 bases and J by 5 bases, with 15 bases between them. The CDR3 is 14 residues long.

By share, this clonotype ranks as medium-sized (0.01 to 0.1%). J is TRBJ1-2 and V is TRBV29-1, with 8 bases that match TRBD1. CDR1 SQVTM and CDR2 ANQGSEA come from the germline V gene. The CDR3 sequence is 11 residues long. With 7 bases clipped from V and 8 bases from J, the junction kept 6 bases outside the gene matches. As DNA, the CDR3 is TGCAGCGCAGGACAGGGAGAAGGCTACACCTTC. This sequence encodes CSAGQGEGYTF.

This rearrangement joins TRBV19 to TRBJ1-1; TRBD1 aligns across 8 bases. The J segment lost 7 bases and the V segment lost 6 bases, leaving 7 bases of the junction unmatched. CDR1 and CDR2 from the germline V gene are LNHDA and SQIVND (reference sequence). This CDR3 is built from 13 residues. DNA for the CDR3: TGTGCCAGTAGCCGGACAGGGCGTGGTGAAGCTTTCTTT. Protein: CASSRTGRGEAFF.

This sequence joins TRBV20-1 and TRBJ2-5; TRBD2 matches 9 bases. The CDR3 contains 14 residues. The trim removed 1 base at V and 4 bases at J, leaving 4 bases unmatched. CDR1 is DFQATT and CDR2 is SNEGSKA in the germline V gene (reference sequence). The CDR3 bases are TGCAGTGCTAGAGGCCAGCGGGAGGCAGAGACCCAGTACTTC. Its translation: CSARGQREAETQYF.

Ten or more counts support this clonotype. This chain joins TRBV13 and TRBJ2-6; D is unclear. V lost 7 bases to trimming and J lost 1 base, with 5 bases between them. CDR1 is PRHDT, CDR2 FYEKMQ, per germline (reference sequence). The CDR3 totals 13 residues. The CDR3 coding sequence is TGTGCCAGCAACGCATCTGGGGCCAACGTCCTGACTTTC. Translated: CASNASGANVLTF.

This clonotype was picked up one time. The chain joins TRBV7-8 to TRBJ1-5; 8 bases agree with TRBD1. The germline V gene encodes CDR1 SGHVS and CDR2 FQNEAQ. V lost 1 base, J lost 2 bases, and 1 base stayed unmatched. The CDR3 is 15 amino acids. CDR3 loop: CASSLGDRRNQPQHF. The CDR3 DNA follows: TGTGCCAGCAGCTTAGGGGACAGGCGCAATCAGCCCCAGCATTTT. Full variable domain (outside the CDR3, taken from reference TRBV7-8 and TRBJ1-5): GAGVSQSPRYKVAKRGQDVALRCDPISGHVSLFWYQQALGQGPEFLTYFQNEAQLDKSGLPSDRFFAERPEGSVSTLKIQRTQQEDSAVYLCASSLGDRRNQPQHFGDGTRLSIL.

The rearrangement joins TRBV15 to TRBJ2-7; D unclear. The CDR3 sequence is 13 residues long. Germline loops: CDR1 LNHNV, CDR2 YYDKDF (reference sequence). Trimming left V 1 base short and J 2 bases short, with 6 bases between. The CDR3 coding sequence is TGTGCCACCAGCAGAGGCACGACCTACGAGCAGTACTTC. This sequence encodes CATSRGTTYEQYF.